Listed below are T cell receptor beta chains from one sample, sequenced in a study of beta chain features in type 1 diabetes. Sequenced by immunoSEQ multiplex PCR; TCRdb stores in-frame clones only, minus some. The sample contains nearly 350,000 clones, approximately 8% of which appear only once. Sequencing was performed on central memory CD4+ T cells from blood. The source is a woman between 18 and 30 years old in good health. Each CDR3 is given with its conserved first and last residue. The order of the fields is J gene, D gene, clone size, V gene, CDR3 DNA, CDR3 protein. The D gene is left open where the match is weak. Expanded clones are given a class, and other clones once, few, many or no size at all.

J gene: TRBJ2-1; D gene: TRBD2; clone size: few; V gene: TRBV7-9; CDR3 DNA: TGTGCCAGCAGCTTAGACGCACGGGGGACTAGTGAATTCAATGAGCAGTTCTTC; CDR3 protein: CASSLDARGTSEFNEQFF
J gene: TRBJ2-3; D gene: NA; clone size: many; V gene: TRBV7-2; CDR3 DNA: TGTGCCAGCCGAGGGGACCTCTCTCGCCATACGCAGTATTTT; CDR3 protein: CASRGDLSRHTQYF
J gene: TRBJ2-2; D gene: NA; clone size: NA; V gene: TRBV2; CDR3 DNA: TGTGCCAGCAGCCTCACGCTCGCATTCACCGGGGAGCTGTTTTTT; CDR3 protein: CASSLTLAFTGELFF
J gene: TRBJ2-1; D gene: TRBD1; clone size: NA; V gene: TRBV7-2; CDR3 DNA: TGTGCCAGCAGCGGAACAGGGGGCCCTTCGGGTGAGCAGTTCTTC; CDR3 protein: CASSGTGGPSGEQFF
J gene: TRBJ2-3; D gene: TRBD1; clone size: NA; V gene: TRBV29-1; CDR3 DNA: TGCAGCGTTCGGTCAGGGGGAGCAGATACGCAGTATTTT; CDR3 protein: CSVRSGGADTQYF
J gene: TRBJ1-2; D gene: TRBD1; clone size: NA; V gene: TRBV27; CDR3 DNA: TGTGCCAGCAGTTCCCTCGGGACAGGGGGCACTCTAGATGGCTACACCTTC; CDR3 protein: CASSSLGTGGTLDGYTF
J gene: TRBJ2-6; D gene: NA; clone size: few; V gene: TRBV5-1; CDR3 DNA: TGCGCCAGCAGCTTTCTGGCGGGGGCCAACGTCCTGACTTTC; CDR3 protein: CASSFLAGANVLTF
J gene: TRBJ2-7; D gene: TRBD2; clone size: NA; V gene: TRBV7-9; CDR3 DNA: TGTGCCAGCAGCAAGACTAGCTCTCTCCCCGAGCAGTACTTC; CDR3 protein: CASSKTSSLPEQYF
J gene: TRBJ2-1; D gene: NA; clone size: NA; V gene: TRBV6-1; CDR3 DNA: TGTGCCAGCAGTGGAGACCTCAGGGACCTACAGTTCTTC; CDR3 protein: CASSGDLRDLQFF
J gene: TRBJ2-2; D gene: NA; clone size: NA; V gene: TRBV19; CDR3 DNA: TGTGCCAGTAGTATAGAAGGTATTAGATCGACCGGGGAGCTGTTTTTT; CDR3 protein: CASSIEGIRSTGELFF
J gene: TRBJ2-7; D gene: NA; clone size: few; V gene: TRBV7-9; CDR3 DNA: TGTGCCAGCAGCTTAGACGCTAACAGGTATCAGTCCGAGCAGTACTTC; CDR3 protein: CASSLDANRYQSEQYF
J gene: TRBJ2-6; D gene: TRBD1; clone size: few; V gene: TRBV7-2; CDR3 DNA: TGTGCCAGCAGCTTAACAGGGGCCTTTGGGGCCAACGTCCTGACTTTC; CDR3 protein: CASSLTGAFGANVLTF
J gene: TRBJ2-5; D gene: NA; clone size: many; V gene: TRBV19; CDR3 DNA: TGTGCCAGTAGTAGCGTCCCGGAGACCCAGTACTTC; CDR3 protein: CASSSVPETQYF
J gene: TRBJ1-1; D gene: TRBD1; clone size: NA; V gene: TRBV29-1; CDR3 DNA: TGCAGCGTGGTCCTGACAGGGATCGCGACTGAAGCTTTCTTT; CDR3 protein: CSVVLTGIATEAFF
J gene: TRBJ2-7; D gene: TRBD1; clone size: NA; V gene: TRBV7-6; CDR3 DNA: TGTGCCAGCAGCTTGGGACAGGGATTGAGAGAGCAGTACTTC; CDR3 protein: CASSLGQGLREQYF
J gene: TRBJ2-5; D gene: NA; clone size: NA; V gene: TRBV10-3; CDR3 DNA: TGTGCCATCAGTGCCGGGGGACTCCAAGAGACCCAGTACTTC; CDR3 protein: CAISAGGLQETQYF
J gene: TRBJ2-7; D gene: NA; clone size: NA; V gene: TRBV6-5; CDR3 DNA: TGTGCCAGCAGTTTTGATTCAGGGGCAGCCAGCTACGAGCAGTACTTC; CDR3 protein: CASSFDSGAASYEQYF
J gene: TRBJ1-3; D gene: NA; clone size: few; V gene: TRBV2; CDR3 DNA: TGTGCCAGCAACCTCGAGGCAGGTGGCCCTGGAAACACCATATATTTT; CDR3 protein: CASNLEAGGPGNTIYF
J gene: TRBJ2-1; D gene: TRBD2; clone size: many; V gene: TRBV18; CDR3 DNA: TGTGCCAGCTCACCAGGAATGCCCAGCGGGAGCCTCAATGAGCAGTTCTTC; CDR3 protein: CASSPGMPSGSLNEQFF
J gene: TRBJ2-1; D gene: TRBD2; clone size: NA; V gene: TRBV28; CDR3 DNA: TGTGCCAGCAGACGGGGGACTAGCGGGAGTGATGAGCAGTTCTTC; CDR3 protein: CASRRGTSGSDEQFF
J gene: TRBJ2-5; D gene: TRBD1; clone size: NA; V gene: TRBV4-3; CDR3 DNA: TGCGCCAGCAGCCCGGGACAGGGGAAAGAGACCCAGTACTTC; CDR3 protein: CASSPGQGKETQYF
J gene: TRBJ2-2; D gene: NA; clone size: few; V gene: TRBV7-2; CDR3 DNA: TGTGCCAGCAGCTTAGTCGGACGGAACACCGGGGAGCTGTTTTTT; CDR3 protein: CASSLVGRNTGELFF
J gene: TRBJ2-2; D gene: NA; clone size: NA; V gene: TRBV2; CDR3 DNA: TGTGCCAGCAGTTTTTTGGGACTCCCGAACACCGGGGAGCTGTTTTTT; CDR3 protein: CASSFLGLPNTGELFF
J gene: TRBJ1-4; D gene: NA; clone size: many; V gene: TRBV2; CDR3 DNA: TGTGCCAGCAGCGATAGGGAAAAACTGTTTTTT; CDR3 protein: CASSDREKLFF
J gene: TRBJ2-1; D gene: NA; clone size: NA; V gene: TRBV27; CDR3 DNA: TGTGCCAGCAGTTTCTCGGGGGTAGACCGCTACAATGAGCAGTTCTTC; CDR3 protein: CASSFSGVDRYNEQFF
J gene: TRBJ2-1; D gene: NA; clone size: NA; V gene: TRBV7-7; CDR3 DNA: TGTGCTAGCAGCTCGGACAGCCACAATGAGCAGTTCTTC; CDR3 protein: CASSSDSHNEQFF
J gene: TRBJ2-5; D gene: NA; clone size: few; V gene: TRBV4-2; CDR3 DNA: TGTGCCAGCAGCCAAGATGGGAGACAGCAAGAGACCCAGTACTTC; CDR3 protein: CASSQDGRQQETQYF
J gene: TRBJ2-3; D gene: TRBD1; clone size: many; V gene: TRBV28; CDR3 DNA: TGTGCCAGCGGGACAGGGGACACAGATACGCAGTATTTT; CDR3 protein: CASGTGDTDTQYF
J gene: TRBJ1-1; D gene: NA; clone size: many; V gene: TRBV7-9; CDR3 DNA: TGTGCCAGCAGCTTAGAAGTCACTGAAGCTTTCTTT; CDR3 protein: CASSLEVTEAFF
J gene: TRBJ2-7; D gene: NA; clone size: NA; V gene: TRBV6-1; CDR3 DNA: TGTGCCAGCAGTGTGGGCAGGGGAAGCTCCTACGAGCAGTACTTC; CDR3 protein: CASSVGRGSSYEQYF
J gene: TRBJ2-3; D gene: NA; clone size: few; V gene: TRBV10-2; CDR3 DNA: TGCGCCAGCAGTGAATGGCGCACAGATACGCAGTATTTT; CDR3 protein: CASSEWRTDTQYF
J gene: TRBJ2-1; D gene: TRBD2; clone size: many; V gene: TRBV10-3; CDR3 DNA: TGTGCCATCAGCGGACTAGCGGGTTTAAATGAGCAGTTCTTC; CDR3 protein: CAISGLAGLNEQFF
J gene: TRBJ2-3; D gene: TRBD2; clone size: few; V gene: TRBV10-3; CDR3 DNA: TGTGCCATCAGGGCCGGACTAGCGGGAGGATCTCAAGATACGCAGTATTTT; CDR3 protein: CAIRAGLAGGSQDTQYF
J gene: TRBJ2-7; D gene: TRBD2; clone size: NA; V gene: TRBV14; CDR3 DNA: TGTGCCAGCAGCCCCGTCGGGGGGGAAGCCTACGAGCAGTACTTC; CDR3 protein: CASSPVGGEAYEQYF
J gene: TRBJ1-3; D gene: NA; clone size: NA; V gene: TRBV6-5; CDR3 DNA: TGTGCCAGCAGCTACAAGAGGTCTTACTCTGGAAACACCATATATTTT; CDR3 protein: CASSYKRSYSGNTIYF
J gene: TRBJ2-1; D gene: TRBD2; clone size: NA; V gene: TRBV5-4; CDR3 DNA: TGTGCCAGCAGCTCCGTTAGCGGGAGCTCCTACAATGAGCAGTTCTTC; CDR3 protein: CASSSVSGSSYNEQFF
J gene: TRBJ1-1; D gene: NA; clone size: NA; V gene: TRBV27; CDR3 DNA: TGTGCCAGCAGTTTTCGGGACAAGAACACTGAAGCTTTCTTT; CDR3 protein: CASSFRDKNTEAFF
J gene: TRBJ2-7; D gene: NA; clone size: few; V gene: TRBV18; CDR3 DNA: TGTGCCAGCTCACGGATAGGACAGATCTACGAGCAGTACTTC; CDR3 protein: CASSRIGQIYEQYF
J gene: TRBJ2-3; D gene: TRBD1; clone size: few; V gene: TRBV5-1; CDR3 DNA: TGCGCCAGCAGGACAGGGCCTCGCACAGATACGCAGTATTTT; CDR3 protein: CASRTGPRTDTQYF
J gene: TRBJ1-1; D gene: NA; clone size: NA; V gene: TRBV7-2; CDR3 DNA: TGTGCCAGCAGCTTACAGGGGAGTAGGACTGAAGCTTTCTTT; CDR3 protein: CASSLQGSRTEAFF
J gene: TRBJ2-5; D gene: NA; clone size: NA; V gene: TRBV6-5; CDR3 DNA: TGTGCCATCAGTGAGCCCCCGGTCGGGACCCAGTACTTC; CDR3 protein: CAISEPPVGTQYF
J gene: TRBJ2-6; D gene: NA; clone size: NA; V gene: TRBV4-3; CDR3 DNA: TGCGCCAGCAGCCAGATGTCCTCTGGGGCCAACGTCCTGACTTTC; CDR3 protein: CASSQMSSGANVLTF
J gene: TRBJ2-1; D gene: NA; clone size: few; V gene: TRBV7-9; CDR3 DNA: TGTGCCAGCAGCTTTATAAGGGGCCCATCCGTCAATGAGCAGTTCTTC; CDR3 protein: CASSFIRGPSVNEQFF
J gene: TRBJ2-3; D gene: NA; clone size: many; V gene: TRBV7-2; CDR3 DNA: TGTGCCAGCAGTGCCTACACAGATACGCAGTATTTT; CDR3 protein: CASSAYTDTQYF
J gene: TRBJ2-1; D gene: NA; clone size: NA; V gene: TRBV20-1; CDR3 DNA: TGCAGTGCTAGGACCTCTGGTGAGCAGTTCTTC; CDR3 protein: CSARTSGEQFF
J gene: TRBJ1-1; D gene: NA; clone size: NA; V gene: TRBV28; CDR3 DNA: TGTGCCAGCAGTTCGGCCAAGACTGAAGCTTTCTTT; CDR3 protein: CASSSAKTEAFF
J gene: TRBJ1-1; D gene: TRBD1; clone size: NA; V gene: TRBV5-8; CDR3 DNA: TGTGCCAGCAGCACAGGGACAGCCTACAAGAAGGCTTTCTTT; CDR3 protein: CASSTGTAYKKAFF
J gene: TRBJ2-5; D gene: NA; clone size: NA; V gene: TRBV11-2; CDR3 DNA: TGTGCCAGCAGCTTAGACTTTGGACCGCGGCTTACAGGCCAGTACTTC; CDR3 protein: CASSLDFGPRLTGQYF
J gene: TRBJ2-7; D gene: NA; clone size: few; V gene: TRBV5-4; CDR3 DNA: TGTGCCAGCAGCTTGGACCAGGGGCACGGATACGAGCAGTACTTC; CDR3 protein: CASSLDQGHGYEQYF
J gene: TRBJ2-5; D gene: NA; clone size: NA; V gene: TRBV7-8; CDR3 DNA: TGTGCCAGCAGCTTAGCGCAGGGAGTCGAGACCCAGTACTTC; CDR3 protein: CASSLAQGVETQYF
J gene: TRBJ2-7; D gene: TRBD2; clone size: NA; V gene: TRBV5-1; CDR3 DNA: TGCGCCAGCAGCTTGGGGGGACTAGCGGGGTACGAGCAGTACTTC; CDR3 protein: CASSLGGLAGYEQYF
J gene: TRBJ1-2; D gene: TRBD1; clone size: NA; V gene: TRBV5-1; CDR3 DNA: TGCGCCAGCAGCTTAACGGGACAGGGTGAGGGCTACACCTTC; CDR3 protein: CASSLTGQGEGYTF
J gene: TRBJ2-5; D gene: TRBD2; clone size: few; V gene: TRBV18; CDR3 DNA: TGTGCCAGCTCACCAAGCACGGGAGGCCTGGAGACCCAGTACTTC; CDR3 protein: CASSPSTGGLETQYF
J gene: TRBJ2-1; D gene: TRBD2; clone size: NA; V gene: TRBV7-6; CDR3 DNA: TGTGCCAGCAGCTTGGGACTAGCAGCAACGTACAATGAGCAGTTCTTC; CDR3 protein: CASSLGLAATYNEQFF